This T cell receptor (beta chain) was profiled in a study of vaccination and CD4 T cells after COVID-19. This clonotype was found a few times. Its antigen is currently unknown. The J segment lost 5 bases and the V segment lost 3 bases, leaving 13 bases of the junction unmatched. Germline CDR1 MNHNS, CDR2 SASEGT. CDR3 length equals 17 residues. Oncomine TCR Beta short-read sequencing was applied to DNA from cultured CD4+ T cells. TCRdb used MiXCR to reprocess the PCR reads, holding one entry per CDR3 protein. Counted here are under 15,000 distinct CDR3 sequences, about 45% occurring once; the ten biggest clones make up about 13%. Described treatment: roughly 10-day PBMC culture with coronavirus spike peptide pools or control peptides (ViraFEST assay).

The sequenced sample was CD4+ T cells from blood, cultured in vitro. The receptor's source is a human donor who had recovered from COVID-19. The V call is TRBV6-1, the J call TRBJ2-3; TRBD1 agrees at 8 bases. The CDR3 nucleotides read TGTGCCAGCAGTGAGAGTTGGTTAGGACAGGGCAAAGATACGCAGTATTTT. This encodes CASSESWLGQGKDTQYF.